This T cell receptor beta chain was captured by sequencing in a study of blood T cells in healthy people across ages. General study results and limits: Diversity estimated from one million T cells was considered an underestimate.

This clonotype was seen only a few times. The antigen is not known. Donation came from healthy Caucasian individuals in Russia who were aged roughly 6 to 100. Combining a sample-barcoded 5' primer with a J-beta primer mix, a second PCR ran for roughly 7 to 11 cycles. MiXCR was run by TCRdb on the 5' RACE reads, yielding one entry per CDR3 protein. The table shows 1.6 million or so distinct CDR3 sequences, with roughly a third occurring only once. The CDR3 length is 17 residues. With 0 bases removed from V and 2 bases from J, the gap between germline ends came to 14 bases. CDR1 is MNHNY and CDR2 is SVGAGI in the germline V gene (reference sequence).

This rearrangement joins TRBV6-6 to TRBJ2-1; D may be TRBD1 or TRBD2 (7 bases each). The sample comprised blood. The clonotype originates from a woman aged 30 to 39 in good health. DNA for the CDR3: TGTGCCAGCAGTTACTCAGGGGGCGGGAGCCCCTACAATGAGCAGTTCTTC. Amino acids: CASSYSGGGSPYNEQFF.